The clone carrying this TCR beta chain was observed a handful of times. V was clipped by 2 bases and J by 12 bases; unmatched bases: 14. This CDR3 has 15 amino acids. The germline CDR1 and CDR2 sequences are SGHDT and YYEEEE. TCRdb called the RT-PCR reads again in MiXCR, with one record for every CDR3 protein. The table records around 700,000 distinct CDR3 sequences, approximately 15% of them present only once. This chain connects TRBV5-6 to TRBJ2-7; TRBD2 agrees at 10 bases. Sequenced material: memory CD4+ T cells from blood. The TCR sequence derives from a female donor in good health, serving as a healthy control. The CDR3 DNA is TGTGCCAGCAGCTTTGGTTGGACTAGCGGTATGAGTCCGTACTTC. It specifies CASSFGWTSGMSPYF.